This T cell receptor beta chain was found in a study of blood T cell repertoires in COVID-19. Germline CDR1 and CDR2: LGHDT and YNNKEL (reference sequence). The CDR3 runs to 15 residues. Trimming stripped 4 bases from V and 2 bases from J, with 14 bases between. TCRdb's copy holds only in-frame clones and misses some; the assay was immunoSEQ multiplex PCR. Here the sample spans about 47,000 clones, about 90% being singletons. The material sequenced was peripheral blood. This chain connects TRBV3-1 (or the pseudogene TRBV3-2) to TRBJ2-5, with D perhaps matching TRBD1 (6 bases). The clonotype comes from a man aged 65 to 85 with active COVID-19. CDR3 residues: CASSLSGTYQETQYF. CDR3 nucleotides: TGTGCCAGCAGCCTCTCTGGGACATATCAAGAGACCCAGTACTTC.